One sample yielded the 29 T cell receptor beta chains listed below, sequenced in a study of T cells after yellow fever vaccination. A single record per CDR3 protein comes from TCRdb applying MiXCR to the 5' RACE reads. The data hold 300,000 or so distinct CDR3 sequences, with roughly 8% observed a single time. The specimen comprised PBMCs, sampled approximately 47 days after the first yellow fever vaccination. The receptors shown here come from a man aged 18 to 29 who received the YFV17D yellow fever vaccine.

The gene calls are TRBV7-9 and TRBJ2-4; D is perhaps TRBD2 (5 bases). CDR3 size: 15 residues. Germline CDR1 is SEHNR and CDR2 is FQNEAQ (reference sequence). V lost 0 bases to trimming and J lost 2 bases, with 8 bases between them. The CDR3 protein is CASSLATGSKNIQYF. The DNA for the CDR3 is TGTGCCAGCAGCTTAGCGACGGGGTCCAAAAACATTCAGTACTTC.

This clonotype has just a few counts. V and J are TRBV5-1 and TRBJ1-3; tentatively, D is TRBD1 (6 bases). The CDR3 covers 15 residues. The germline V gene has CDR1 SGHRS and CDR2 YFSETQ. Trimming took off 1 base at V and 0 bases at J, with 8 bases between the two ends. For the CDR3, the DNA is TGCGCCAGCAGCTTGCAGGGGAACTCTGGAAACACCATATATTTT. Translating gives CASSLQGNSGNTIYF.

This clonotype was detected a few times. V and J are TRBV4-1 and TRBJ2-2; 7 bases are shared with TRBD1. Per germline, CDR1 MGHRA and CDR2 YSYEKL. Trimming removed 4 bases from V and 1 base from J; junction bases left unmatched: 9. The CDR3 spans 17 residues. CDR3 in DNA: TGCGCCAGCAGCCGCCTCCGAGGGGGCTTGAACACCGGGGAGCTGTTTTTT. Translating it yields CASSRLRGGLNTGELFF.

The table lists this clonotype with many counts. This chain connects TRBV10-3 to TRBJ2-5; D is possibly TRBD1 (5 bases). There are 15 residues in the CDR3. Trimming cost V 5 bases and J 3 bases, with 16 bases left between them. From germline, CDR1 is ENHRY and CDR2 SYGVKD. CDR3 sequence: CAISRGVSTEETQYF. CDR3 coding DNA: TGTGCCATCAGTCGCGGCGTCTCGACAGAAGAGACCCAGTACTTC.

This clonotype was counted between two and nine times. This sequence joins TRBV20-1 and TRBJ2-7; tentative D call: TRBD1 (6 bases). The CDR3 length is 14 residues. CDR1 is DFQATT, CDR2 SNEGSKA, per germline (reference sequence). V shed 0 bases and J shed 5 bases, with 14 bases lying between them. The CDR3 here is CSARDGRGYDEQYF. The CDR3 bases are TGCAGTGCTAGAGATGGTAGGGGGTACGACGAGCAGTACTTC.

This chain links TRBV20-1 with TRBJ2-5; no clear D gene. V lost 4 bases to trimming and J lost 1 base, with 10 bases between them. Per germline, CDR1 DFQATT and CDR2 SNEGSKA (reference sequence). CDR3 length: 13 amino acids. CDR3: CSAKWLSQETQYF. The CDR3 DNA is TGCAGTGCTAAATGGCTATCCCAAGAGACCCAGTACTTC.

The table lists this clonotype with a few counts. The chain carries TRBV5-1 and TRBJ2-1, with a tentative D call TRBD2 (6 bases). This CDR3 is 14 amino acids long. CDR1 SGHRS and CDR2 YFSETQ come from the germline V gene. Trimming removed 4 bases at V and 6 bases at J, with 14 bases between. The CDR3, as DNA: TGCGCCAGCAGCCCGGGGGTGGAGGGCAATGAGCAGTTCTTC. It specifies CASSPGVEGNEQFF.

This clonotype occurred a few times. This chain connects TRBV7-2 to TRBJ2-7, with 7 bases aligning to TRBD1. Germline V gene sequence: CDR1 SGHTA, CDR2 FQGNSA. The CDR3 has 15 residues. V lost 1 base and J lost 0; bases outside the gene matches: 3. CDR3 sequence (DNA): TGTGCCAGCAGCTTAGGAGGGGGCGCCTCCTACGAGCAGTACGTC. Translating it yields CASSLGGGASYEQYV.

This rearrangement joins TRBV7-2 to TRBJ2-1; D remains unclear. Germline V gene lookup returns CDR1 SGHTA and CDR2 FQGNSA. Trimming shortened V by 7 bases and J by 0 bases, and 13 bases separated the two germline ends. The CDR3 spans 15 residues. The chain's CDR3 is CASNPVGSSYNEQFF. CDR3 DNA: TGTGCCAGCAACCCTGTGGGCAGCTCCTACAATGAGCAGTTCTTC.

A few counts support this clonotype. V and J are TRBV28 and TRBJ2-5; possible D gene TRBD1, 5 bases. Trimming stripped 6 bases from V and 4 bases from J, with 18 bases between. There are 15 residues in the CDR3. Germline V CDR1 and CDR2: MDHEN, SYDVKM. CDR3 sequence reads: CASRTRKTATETQYF. Written as DNA, the CDR3 is TGTGCCAGCAGAACCCGAAAGACAGCGACAGAGACCCAGTACTTC.

This clonotype showed up many times. The chain combines TRBV7-3 with TRBJ2-3; 14 nucleotides align to TRBD2. This CDR3 region has 17 residues. J was trimmed by 2 bases and V by 4 bases; bases with no gene match: 5. From germline, CDR1 is SGHTA and CDR2 FQGTGA. The CDR3 region is CASSWTSGGTYTDTQYF. CDR3 nucleotides: TGTGCCAGCAGCTGGACTAGCGGGGGGACCTACACAGATACGCAGTATTTT.

There are a few counts of this clonotype. CDR3 region: CATRGHSGANVLTF. The CDR3 coding sequence is TGTGCCACCAGGGGACACTCTGGGGCCAACGTCCTGACTTTC. This chain joins TRBV2 and TRBJ2-6, with a possible D match to TRBD1 (6 bases). Germline CDR1 reads SNHLY; CDR2 reads FYNNEI. The V end lost 10 bases, the J end lost 0 bases, and 10 bases lay between the germline ends. The CDR3 loop spans 14 amino acids.

The chain links TRBV10-1 to TRBJ1-1; D might be TRBD1 (5 bases). CDR1 is WNHNN and CDR2 is SYGVQD in the germline V gene (reference sequence). The CDR3 is 15 residues long. V was pared by 5 bases and J by 4 bases, with 17 bases between. This chain's CDR3 is CASSRDSAAGTEAFF. The CDR3 DNA reads as TGCGCCAGCAGTAGAGACAGTGCGGCGGGCACTGAAGCTTTCTTT.

There are many counts of this clonotype. The V and J genes are TRBV7-9 and TRBJ1-1; D possibly corresponds to TRBD1 (6 bases). CDR1 SEHNR and CDR2 FQNEAQ come from the germline V gene (reference sequence). The V end was cut by 2 bases, the J end by 3 bases, with 10 bases between. This CDR3 is 14 amino acids long. For the CDR3, the DNA is TGTGCCAGCAGCTTACGCAGGGGAGACACTGAAGCTTTCTTT. It yields the protein CASSLRRGDTEAFF. The variable domain in full, with the rest retrieved from reference TRBV7-9 and TRBJ1-1, is DTGVSQNPRHKITKRGQNVTFRCDPISEHNRLYWYRQTLGQGPEFLTYFQNEAQLEKSRLLSDRFSAERPKGSFSTLEIQRTEQGDSAMYLCASSLRRGDTEAFFGQGTRLTVV.

V is TRBV11-2 and J is TRBJ1-5; D is perhaps TRBD1 (6 bases). V shed 0 bases and J shed 7 bases, with 10 bases lying between them. Germline CDR1 is SGHAT and CDR2 is FQNNGV. The CDR3 spans 14 residues. The CDR3 DNA follows: TGTGCCAGCAGCTTAGATGGGACAAACCAGCCCCAGCATTTT. Translated, it gives CASSLDGTNQPQHF.

This clonotype was picked up a small number of times. This rearrangement joins TRBV4-1 to TRBJ2-4; the D gene is possibly TRBD1 (5 bases). The CDR3 is 15 residues long. Per germline, CDR1 MGHRA and CDR2 YSYEKL. V lost 2 bases, J lost 4 bases, and 12 bases lay in between. CDR3: CASSQPRTRKNIQYF. The CDR3 DNA follows: TGCGCCAGCAGCCAACCCAGGACAAGGAAAAACATTCAGTACTTC.

This clonotype was detected a few times. The chain links TRBV11-2 to TRBJ2-7, with 9 bases aligning to TRBD1. The CDR3 consists of 14 residues. The junction had 7 bases not matched to a gene; V was cut back by 5 bases and J by 5 bases. In germline, CDR1 is SGHAT, CDR2 FQNNGV. CDR3 sequence (DNA): TGTGCCAGCAGCAATACAGGGGGCATGGACGAGCAGTACTTC. It is translated as CASSNTGGMDEQYF.

This clonotype was counted between two and nine times. This rearrangement joins TRBV7-8 to TRBJ1-2; 8 bases align to TRBD1. Trimming took 5 bases from V and 4 from J; bases not matched to a gene: 18. Germline assignment: CDR1 SGHVS and CDR2 FQNEAQ. This CDR3 region has 18 residues. CDR3 in amino acids: CASSKIGTGLPGGYGYTF. CDR3 DNA sequence: TGTGCCAGCAGCAAGATAGGGACAGGTCTTCCGGGAGGCTATGGCTACACCTTC.

This clonotype was seen at least ten times. The rearrangement links TRBV7-3 to TRBJ2-1; D unresolved. V lost 3 bases to trimming and J lost 2 bases, with 14 bases between them. This CDR3 is 16 amino acids long. The germline CDR1 and CDR2 sequences are SGHTA and FQGTGA. Written as DNA, the CDR3 is TGTGCCAGCAGCTTTAGGACGAACCCCCCCTACAATGAGCAGTTCTTC. It codes for CASSFRTNPPYNEQFF.

The table lists this clonotype with a few counts. The CDR3 reads CASSLAGTDDFWNEQFF. DNA of the CDR3: TGCGCCAGCAGCTTAGCCGGGACAGATGACTTTTGGAATGAGCAGTTCTTC. The chain employs TRBV5-1 and TRBJ2-1, with TRBD1 matching over 7 bases. In germline, CDR1 is SGHRS, CDR2 YFSETQ. The CDR3 has 17 amino acids. J gave up 7 bases and V 2 bases, and 15 bases lay outside the gene matches.

This clonotype was counted many times. V is TRBV9 and J is TRBJ1-2, with 10 bases identical to TRBD1. The CDR3 loop spans 12 amino acids. CDR1 is SGDLS, CDR2 YYNGEE, per germline. V lost 5 bases to trimming and J lost 9 bases; unmatched junction nucleotides: 4. CDR3 protein: CASRTGGWSYTF. The CDR3 DNA reads TGTGCCAGCAGGACAGGGGGCTGGAGCTACACCTTC.

The CDR3 spells CASSFSQGSYEQYV. CDR3 sequence (DNA): TGTGCCAGCAGCTTTTCCCAGGGGAGCTACGAGCAGTACGTC. V usage is TRBV7-9 and J usage is TRBJ2-7, with D tentatively TRBD1 (6 bases). Trimming took off 3 bases at V and 3 bases at J, with 12 bases between the two ends. The CDR3 has 14 residues. Germline V gene sequence: CDR1 SEHNR, CDR2 FQNEAQ (reference sequence).

This clonotype has just a few counts. The chain combines TRBV6-2 or TRBV6-3 with TRBJ2-3; 9 bases are a match to TRBD2. CDR3 length: 15 amino acids. The trim removed 4 bases at V and 4 bases at J, leaving 6 bases unmatched. Germline V lookup: CDR1 MNHEY, CDR2 SVGEGT. CDR3 sequence: CASSSQRGAPDTQYF. As DNA, the CDR3 is TGTGCCAGCAGTTCACAGCGGGGGGCCCCAGATACGCAGTATTTT.

This chain connects TRBV29-1 to TRBJ1-1; D not resolved. CDR3 length: 13 residues. Between the trimmed V and J ends, which lost 6 bases and 0 bases, there was a span of 11 bases. From germline, CDR1 is SQVTM and CDR2 ANQGSEA. This CDR3 reads CSVQPRMNTEAFF. CDR3 coding DNA: TGCAGCGTGCAGCCCAGAATGAACACTGAAGCTTTCTTT.

The chain couples TRBV7-7 to TRBJ2-1; 7 bases align to TRBD1. Germline assignment: CDR1 SSHAT and CDR2 FNYEAQ (reference sequence). The CDR3 is 15 amino acids. V trimming: 6 bases; J trimming: 3 bases; junction bases outside the gene matches: 8. In DNA form, the CDR3 reads TGTGCCAGCAGTCCTCCGGGACAGAACTACAATGAGCAGTTCTTC. Residues: CASSPPGQNYNEQFF.

This chain links TRBV7-8 with TRBJ2-5; no clear D. This CDR3 is 11 amino acids long. Trimming shortened V by 5 bases and J by 5 bases, and 6 bases separated the two germline ends. Germline CDR1 SGHVS, CDR2 FQNEAQ. The CDR3 spells CASSRAETQYF. DNA of the CDR3: TGTGCCAGCAGCCGAGCGGAGACCCAGTACTTC.

This sequence joins TRBV6-1 and TRBJ1-5; D may be TRBD1 (6 bases). The CDR3 sequence is 15 residues long. V was clipped by 6 bases and J by 7 bases, with 19 bases between them. CDR1 is MNHNS and CDR2 is SASEGT in the germline V gene. CDR3 bases: TGTGCCAGCAGGAGTAAAGGGGGGGAAAGGCAGCCCCAGCATTTT. Translation gives CASRSKGGERQPQHF.

This clonotype has only a few counts. The chain employs TRBV12-3 or TRBV12-4 and TRBJ2-7, with D possibly TRBD1 on 6 matching bases. V shed 5 bases and J shed 1 base, with 12 bases lying between them. This CDR3 region has 14 residues. In nucleotides, the CDR3 is TGTGCCAGCAGTCCCGGGACACAATCCTACGAGCAGTACGTC. As protein: CASSPGTQSYEQYV.

This clonotype has just a few counts. J is TRBJ2-3 and V is TRBV20-1, with TRBD1 identical over 7 bases. Trimming at V came to 0 bases and at J to 2 bases, leaving 5 bases not matched to a gene. Germline V gives CDR1 DFQATT, CDR2 SNEGSKA (reference sequence). This CDR3 has 15 amino acids. This chain's CDR3 is CSARDWDRNTDTQYF. The CDR3 nucleotides are TGCAGTGCTAGAGATTGGGACAGAAACACAGATACGCAGTATTTT.